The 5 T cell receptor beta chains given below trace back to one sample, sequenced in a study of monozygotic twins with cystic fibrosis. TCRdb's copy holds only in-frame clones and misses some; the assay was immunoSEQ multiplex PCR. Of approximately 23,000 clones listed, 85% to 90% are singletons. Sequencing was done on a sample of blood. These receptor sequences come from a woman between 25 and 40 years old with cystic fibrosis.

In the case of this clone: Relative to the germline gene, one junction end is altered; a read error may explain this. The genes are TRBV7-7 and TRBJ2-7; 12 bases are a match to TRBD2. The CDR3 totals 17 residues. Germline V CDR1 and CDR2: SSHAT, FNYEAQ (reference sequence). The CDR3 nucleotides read TGTGCTAGCAGCCCGAGCCCACTAGCGGGGGGCTCCTACGAGCAGTACTTC. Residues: CASSPSPLAGGSYEQYF.

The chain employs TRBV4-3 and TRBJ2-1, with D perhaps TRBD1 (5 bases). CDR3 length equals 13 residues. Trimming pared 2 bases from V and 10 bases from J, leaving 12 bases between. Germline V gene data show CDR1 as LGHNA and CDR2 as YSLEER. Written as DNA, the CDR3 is TGCGCCAGCAGCCAATTAGGCAGGGAAGAGCAGTTCTTC. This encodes CASSQLGREEQFF.

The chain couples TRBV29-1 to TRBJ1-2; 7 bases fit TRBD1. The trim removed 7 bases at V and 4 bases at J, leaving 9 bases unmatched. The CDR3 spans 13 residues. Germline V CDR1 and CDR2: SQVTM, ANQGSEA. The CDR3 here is CSATTGSGYGYTF. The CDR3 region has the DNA TGCAGCGCCACGACAGGGTCGGGCTATGGCTACACCTTC.

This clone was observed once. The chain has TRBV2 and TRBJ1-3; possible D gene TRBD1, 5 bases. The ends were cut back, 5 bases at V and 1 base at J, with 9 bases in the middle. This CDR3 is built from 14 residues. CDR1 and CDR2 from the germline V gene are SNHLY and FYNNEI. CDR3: CASSRQTSGNTIYF. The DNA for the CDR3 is TGTGCCAGCAGTAGACAGACTTCTGGAAACACCATATATTTT. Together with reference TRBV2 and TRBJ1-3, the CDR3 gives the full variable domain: EPEVTQTPSHQVTQMGQEVILRCVPISNHLYFYWYRQILGQKVEFLVSFYNNEISEKSEIFDDQFSVERPDGSNFTLKIRSTKLEDSAMYFCASSRQTSGNTIYFGEGSWLTVV.

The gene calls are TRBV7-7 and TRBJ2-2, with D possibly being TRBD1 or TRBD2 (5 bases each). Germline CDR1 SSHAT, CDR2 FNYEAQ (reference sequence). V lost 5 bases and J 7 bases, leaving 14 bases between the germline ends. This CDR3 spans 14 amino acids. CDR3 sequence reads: CASSPTGTVGELFF. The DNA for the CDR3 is TGTGCCAGCAGCCCTACCGGGACGGTCGGGGAGCTGTTTTTT.